These 25 T cell receptor beta chains were sequenced from one sample in a study of blood T cell repertoires in COVID-19. Generated by immunoSEQ multiplex PCR, the TCRdb table keeps only in-frame clones and is missing some. This table has a few hundred thousand clones, over 75% appearing once. Sample: PBMCs or T cells enriched from blood (not recorded which). These receptors all stem from a woman in her 30s who had recovered from COVID-19.

The chain combines TRBV30 with TRBJ1-3; possibly TRBD1 for D (5 bases). V was cut by 0 bases and J by 0 bases, with 12 bases left in between. The CDR3 contains 16 residues. CDR1 GTSNPN and CDR2 SVGIG come from the germline V gene (reference sequence). The CDR3 loop is CAWSVLGGVSGNTIYF. The CDR3 DNA reads as TGTGCCTGGAGTGTACTGGGGGGTGTCTCTGGAAACACCATATATTTT.

The chain couples TRBV27 to TRBJ2-7; 8 nucleotides align to TRBD1. V was pared by 3 bases and J by 1 base, with 8 bases of the junction left unmatched. The CDR3 extends over 16 amino acids. Germline V gene lookup returns CDR1 MNHEY and CDR2 SMNVEV (reference sequence). The CDR3 bases are TGTGCCAGCAGTTTCATCACCGGGACAGGTTCCTACGAGCAGTACTTC. It is translated as CASSFITGTGSYEQYF.

The rearrangement joins TRBV5-1 to TRBJ2-7; TRBD1 matches at 7 bases. Germline CDR1 reads SGHRS; CDR2 reads YFSETQ. Trimming cost V 0 bases and J 6 bases; bases outside gene matches: 6. This CDR3 has 14 amino acids. CDR3 sequence reads: CASSLVRDSLEQYF. The CDR3 region has the DNA TGCGCCAGCAGCTTGGTTCGGGACAGCCTCGAGCAGTACTTC.

The chain recombines TRBV5-6 with TRBJ2-7; TRBD2 is a possible D gene (6 bases). Germline CDR1 SGHDT, CDR2 YYEEEE. The CDR3 length is 12 residues. V was clipped by 2 bases and J by 7 bases, with 10 bases between them. The CDR3 spells CASSFLAREQYF. For the CDR3, the DNA is TGTGCCAGCAGCTTCCTAGCGCGGGAGCAGTACTTC.

This clone was seen once. The chain joins TRBV4-3 to TRBJ1-1, with D possibly being TRBD1 (5 bases). The CDR3 has 20 residues. The V gene lost 0 bases and the J gene lost 2 bases, with 25 bases spanning the gap. Per germline, CDR1 LGHNA and CDR2 YSLEER. The CDR3 nucleotides read TGCGCCAGCAGCCAAGATCACGGGCCAGGGATCGGATGGAGAAACACTGAAGCTTTCTTT. Residues: CASSQDHGPGIGWRNTEAFF.

The V and J genes are TRBV21-1 and TRBJ2-7; the table's D call TRBD1 went unverified against the DNA. TRBV21-1 is labeled a pseudogene. The CDR3 extends over 16 amino acids. CDR3 residues: CASSKKHRQCLGEQYF. CDR3 DNA: TGTGCCAGCAGCAAAAAACATCGACAGTGCTTGGGCGAGCAGTACTTC.

The rearrangement joins TRBV9 to TRBJ2-2, with D possibly matching TRBD1 (6 bases). V lost 4 bases and J lost 5, with 18 bases in between. The CDR3 sequence is 16 residues long. The germline V gene has CDR1 SGDLS and CDR2 YYNGEE. DNA of the CDR3: TGTGCCAGCAGCCTGAGCCAGGGGTCTTGGACCGGGGAGCTGTTTTTT. Its protein is CASSLSQGSWTGELFF.

This sequence joins TRBV18 and TRBJ2-1; TRBD1 matches at 7 bases. Germline values: CDR1 KGHSH, CDR2 LQKENI. This CDR3 region has 14 residues. Trimming removed 2 bases from V and 12 bases from J; junction bases left unmatched: 10. This CDR3 is CASSPNFATGMQFF. The CDR3 bases are TGTGCCAGCTCACCAAATTTTGCGACAGGGATGCAGTTCTTC.

This clone occurred a few times. This chain uses TRBV27 with TRBJ1-5, with 7 bases aligning to TRBD1. Germline V CDR1 and CDR2: MNHEY, SMNVEV (reference sequence). Trimming removed 5 bases from V and 7 bases from J; junction bases left unmatched: 5. The CDR3 is 13 residues long. Here the CDR3 reads CASSLQGGQPQHF. The CDR3 DNA reads TGTGCCAGCAGTCTGCAGGGGGGACAGCCCCAGCATTTT.

This chain uses TRBV27 with TRBJ2-7, with TRBD2 as a possible D gene (6 bases). V lost 6 bases, J lost 2 bases, and 11 bases lay in between. The V gene's germline CDR1 is MNHEY and CDR2 SMNVEV (reference sequence). This CDR3 has 13 residues. Here the CDR3 reads CASRSEGAYEQYF. For the CDR3, the DNA is TGTGCCAGCAGATCGGAGGGCGCCTACGAGCAGTACTTC.

This chain connects TRBV3-1 (or the pseudogene TRBV3-2) to TRBJ2-3; a weak D match, TRBD2 (6 bases). CDR3 length: 15 amino acids. Between the trimmed V and J ends, which lost 5 bases and 6 bases, there was a span of 18 bases. The germline gives CDR1 LGHDT, CDR2 YNNKEL (reference sequence). The DNA of the CDR3 is TGTGCCAGCAGCTATAAGGGGACTTTCGCGGATACGCAGTATTTT. This gives the protein CASSYKGTFADTQYF.

This clone was seen a single time. The genes are TRBV5-1 and TRBJ2-3; the D gene is possibly TRBD2 (6 bases). Trimming shortened V by 1 base and J by 4 bases, and 22 bases separated the two germline ends. This CDR3 has 18 residues. The V gene's germline CDR1 is SGHRS and CDR2 YFSETQ. DNA of the CDR3: TGCGCCAGCAGCTTGTTCTACGGGAGAACCGCCGCCGCAGATACGCAGTATTTT. Residues: CASSLFYGRTAAADTQYF.

This clone was seen a single time. CDR3 in amino acids: CASSLLGQGFGTDTQYF. The CDR3 DNA follows: TGTGCCAGCAGTTTATTAGGACAGGGGTTTGGCACAGATACGCAGTATTTT. The rearrangement joins TRBV28 to TRBJ2-3; TRBD1 matches 9 bases. This CDR3 region has 17 residues. V shed 1 base, J shed 1 base, and the junction held 6 bases outside the gene matches. CDR1 is MDHEN and CDR2 is SYDVKM in the germline V gene.

This chain uses TRBV9 with TRBJ1-1; TRBD1 agrees at 7 bases. This CDR3 spans 15 amino acids. With V trimmed by 0 bases and J by 0 bases, 2 bases remained unmatched. Germline values: CDR1 SGDLS, CDR2 YYNGEE. CDR3 sequence reads: CASSVATGMNTEAFF. The CDR3 DNA reads TGTGCCAGCAGCGTAGCGACAGGGATGAACACTGAAGCTTTCTTT.

The rearrangement joins TRBV4-1 to TRBJ1-4; 7 bases are shared with TRBD1. The germline CDR1 and CDR2 sequences are MGHRA and YSYEKL. The CDR3 totals 15 residues. Germline trimming cut 8 bases from V and 7 bases from J; bases unmatched to any gene: 13. The CDR3 is CASAPPDRVREKLFF. CDR3 nucleotides: TGCGCCAGCGCTCCTCCTGACAGGGTACGTGAAAAACTGTTTTTT.

The rearrangement links TRBV27 to TRBJ2-3, with 7 bases identical to TRBD2. The CDR3 sequence is 15 residues long. The germline V gene encodes CDR1 MNHEY and CDR2 SMNVEV (reference sequence). Trimming cost V 8 bases and J 6 bases; bases outside gene matches: 14. This CDR3 reads CASGLLAKSWDTQYF. CDR3 coding DNA: TGTGCCAGCGGATTACTAGCGAAGAGTTGGGATACGCAGTATTTT.

This clone was recorded only once. V usage is TRBV5-1 and J usage is TRBJ2-5; TRBD2 matches 8 bases. Germline V gene data show CDR1 as SGHRS and CDR2 as YFSETQ. The J segment lost 4 bases and the V segment lost 3 bases, leaving 8 bases of the junction unmatched. CDR3 length: 15 amino acids. The CDR3 sequence is CASSSWTSSGETQYF. As DNA, the CDR3 is TGCGCCAGCAGCTCATGGACTAGCTCGGGAGAGACCCAGTACTTC.

For the CDR3, the DNA is TGCGCCAGCAGCTTGGCCGTAGGTCTAGCGAAATACATTCAGTACTTC. Encoded protein: CASSLAVGLAKYIQYF. The V and J genes are TRBV5-1 and TRBJ2-4; tentative D call: TRBD2 (6 bases). CDR3 length equals 16 residues. Trimming took off 0 bases at V and 8 bases at J, with 18 bases between the two ends. Germline CDR1 is SGHRS and CDR2 is YFSETQ.

The genes are TRBV18 and TRBJ2-3, with 8 bases that match TRBD2. The CDR3 spans 16 residues. J was trimmed by 6 bases and V by 3 bases; bases with no gene match: 11. CDR1 and CDR2 from the germline V gene are KGHSH and LQKENI. For the CDR3, the DNA is TGTGCCAGCTCACCCCTAGCGGGCTACGGGAGGGATACGCAGTATTTT. This encodes CASSPLAGYGRDTQYF.

The chain joins TRBV9 to TRBJ1-1, with 7 bases matching TRBD1. V gave up 0 bases and J gave up 4 bases; unmatched junction bases: 9. There are 16 residues in the CDR3. The germline V gene encodes CDR1 SGDLS and CDR2 YYNGEE. The CDR3 nucleotides are TGTGCCAGCAGCGTAGAGGGAATCGAGGGGGCCACTGAAGCTTTCTTT. Translating gives CASSVEGIEGATEAFF.

This clone has a single count. The chain links TRBV5-1 to TRBJ1-3, with a possible D match to TRBD1 (5 bases). With 3 bases removed from V and 0 bases from J, the gap between germline ends came to 19 bases. This CDR3 has 18 residues. Per germline, CDR1 SGHRS and CDR2 YFSETQ. The CDR3 nucleotides read TGCGCCAGCAGCTGGCGGGGATCTACAGGAGGCTCTGGAAACACCATATATTTT. Protein sequence: CASSWRGSTGGSGNTIYF.

V usage is TRBV10-3 and J usage is TRBJ1-1; 7 bases map to TRBD1. This CDR3 region has 13 residues. Germline V gene data show CDR1 as ENHRY and CDR2 as SYGVKD. V was pared by 6 bases and J by 4 bases, with 5 bases of the junction left unmatched. CDR3: CAIRQGLFTEAFF. The CDR3 region has the DNA TGTGCCATCAGACAGGGGTTGTTCACTGAAGCTTTCTTT.

The rearrangement joins TRBV18 to TRBJ1-5, with a possible D match to TRBD1 (6 bases). The CDR3 runs to 13 residues. The germline CDR1 and CDR2 sequences are KGHSH and LQKENI. V was shortened by 6 bases and J by 5 bases, with 11 bases between the two germline ends. CDR3 loop: CASSTGSDQPQHF. CDR3 DNA: TGTGCCAGCTCCACAGGGTCGGATCAGCCCCAGCATTTT.

The CDR3 coding sequence is TGTGCCTGGAGACAGACCACAGGGAACCAACCGATCTACGAGCAGTACTTC. It specifies CAWRQTTGNQPIYEQYF. The V gene is TRBV30, the J gene TRBJ2-7; tentative D call: TRBD1 (6 bases). The V gene's germline CDR1 is GTSNPN and CDR2 SVGIG (reference sequence). The CDR3 covers 17 residues. V lost 3 bases to trimming and J lost 3 bases, with 24 bases between them.

The chain couples TRBV5-5 to TRBJ2-7; perhaps TRBD1 as D (6 bases). The CDR3 spans 13 residues. Per the germline V gene, CDR1 is SGHKS and CDR2 is YYEKEE (reference sequence). Deletions cut 2 bases from V and 2 bases from J, with 8 bases between. CDR3: CASSFGGAYEQYF. CDR3 DNA sequence: TGTGCCAGCAGCTTTGGGGGCGCCTACGAGCAGTACTTC.